These 14 T cell receptor beta chains were sequenced from one sample in a study of blood T cell repertoires in COVID-19. The protocol was immunoSEQ multiplex PCR, while the TCRdb copy is restricted to in-frame clones and leaves out a portion. This sample has around 300,000 clones; approximately 83% occur once, and the top ten carry 8% to 13%. Sequencing was performed on peripheral blood. The origin of the receptors is a woman between 70 and 85 years old with acute or convalescent COVID-19.

This clone was seen only a few times. At the DNA level, this CDR3 is encoded by other sequences in the same sample as well. This sequence joins TRBV5-4 and TRBJ2-7, with TRBD1 as a possible D gene (5 bases). The germline gives CDR1 SGHNT, CDR2 YYREEE (reference sequence). The V end was cut by 1 base, the J end by 3 bases, with 8 bases between. The CDR3 is made up of 13 amino acids. The DNA for the CDR3 is TGTGCCAGCAGCTTGCAGGGCAGCTACGAGCAGTACTTC. It specifies CASSLQGSYEQYF. The full variable domain, with the rest looked up from reference TRBV5-4 and TRBJ2-7, is ETGVTQSPTHLIKTRGQQVTLRCSSQSGHNTVSWYQQALGQGPQFIFQYYREEENGRGNFPPRFSGLQFPNYSSELNVNALELDDSALYLCASSLQGSYEQYFGPGTRLTVT.

The chain has TRBV2 and TRBJ1-1; 7 bases map to TRBD1. CDR3 length: 13 amino acids. Germline V gene data show CDR1 as SNHLY and CDR2 as FYNNEI. The ends lost 8 bases at V and 5 bases at J; junction bases unmatched: 8. CDR3 coding DNA: TGTGCCAGCGGGAGACAGGGTGGGACTGAAGCTTTCTTT. Its protein product is CASGRQGGTEAFF. The variable domain in full, completed from reference TRBV2 and TRBJ1-1, reads EPEVTQTPSHQVTQMGQEVILRCVPISNHLYFYWYRQILGQKVEFLVSFYNNEISEKSEIFDDQFSVERPDGSNFTLKIRSTKLEDSAMYFCASGRQGGTEAFFGQGTRLTVV.

CDR3 DNA sequence: TGCAGTGCCTCCAGGGGGGCTGAAGCTTTCTTT. Translating it yields CSASRGAEAFF. The V gene is TRBV20-1, the J gene TRBJ1-1, with TRBD1 matching 7 bases. Germline CDR1 reads DFQATT; CDR2 reads SNEGSKA (reference sequence). CDR3 length: 11 amino acids. Trimming took 6 bases from V and 6 from J; bases not matched to a gene: 4.

This clone occurred a few times. The CDR3 bases are TGTGCCAGCAGCCGCCTTACAGGCGATGAAGCTTTCTTT. Its protein is CASSRLTGDEAFF. The chain recombines TRBV3-1 (or the pseudogene TRBV3-2) with TRBJ1-1, with D possibly matching TRBD1 (5 bases). The CDR3 is 13 amino acids. With 4 bases removed from V and 7 bases from J, the gap between germline ends came to 13 bases. The germline V gene encodes CDR1 LGHDT and CDR2 YNNKEL (reference sequence).

The CDR3 loop is CSVADTIVVGYTF. The CDR3 DNA follows: TGCAGCGTTGCAGACACAATCGTTGTTGGCTACACCTTC. The chain joins TRBV29-1 to TRBJ1-2; D is ambiguous. The CDR3 totals 13 residues. Deletions cut 4 bases from V and 7 bases from J, with 16 bases between. Germline values: CDR1 SQVTM, CDR2 ANQGSEA.

This clone showed up just once. The rearrangement links TRBV10-3 to TRBJ2-7; a possible D gene is TRBD2 (6 bases). Looked up from germline, CDR1 is ENHRY and CDR2 is SYGVKD. The CDR3 contains 15 residues. Between the trimmed V and J ends, which lost 6 bases and 1 base, there was a span of 16 bases. CDR3 sequence (DNA): TGTGCCATCAGCGGGGACTCCCTGGGGTCCTACGAGCAGTACTTC. Its translation: CAISGDSLGSYEQYF.

This clone has just one count. Other DNA sequences in this specimen translate into the identical CDR3. This chain links TRBV6-5 with TRBJ1-2; D is perhaps TRBD1 (6 bases). Between the trimmed V and J ends, which lost 2 bases and 3 bases, there was a span of 10 bases. The CDR3 has 14 amino acids. Germline V lookup: CDR1 MNHEY, CDR2 SVGAGI. The CDR3 loop reads CASSYNRDHYGYTF. The CDR3 DNA follows: TGTGCCAGCAGTTACAACAGGGACCACTATGGCTACACCTTC.

This clone appeared a single time. The rearrangement joins TRBV4-2 to TRBJ2-3; the match to TRBD2 covers 8 bases. CDR3 length equals 15 residues. The germline gives CDR1 LGHNA, CDR2 YNFKEQ. The junction had 2 bases not matched to a gene; V was cut back by 1 base and J by 2 bases. As DNA, the CDR3 is TGTGCCAGCAGCCAAGTCGGGGGGGTCACAGATACGCAGTATTTT. Translated: CASSQVGGVTDTQYF.

In the case of this clone: The same CDR3 is also encoded by other DNA sequences in this sample. V gene TRBV5-1 combines with J gene TRBJ1-5, with a possible D match to TRBD1 (5 bases). Germline CDR1 is SGHRS and CDR2 is YFSETQ. CDR3 length: 15 residues. V dropped 5 bases and J dropped 0 bases, with 12 bases sitting between them. The CDR3 nucleotides are TGCGCCAGCAGTTTAGACAGCTATAGCAATCAGCCCCAGCATTTT. Protein: CASSLDSYSNQPQHF.

The V and J genes are TRBV7-9 and TRBJ2-2; tentative D call: TRBD1 (6 bases). The V gene's germline CDR1 is SEHNR and CDR2 FQNEAQ (reference sequence). The CDR3 has 16 residues. V lost 5 bases and J lost 4, with 17 bases in between. The CDR3 sequence is CASSPRDTAGTGELFF. The CDR3, as DNA: TGTGCCAGCAGCCCCAGGGACACCGCGGGCACCGGGGAGCTGTTTTTT. The full variable domain, with the rest looked up from reference TRBV7-9 and TRBJ2-2, is DTGVSQNPRHKITKRGQNVTFRCDPISEHNRLYWYRQTLGQGPEFLTYFQNEAQLEKSRLLSDRFSAERPKGSFSTLEIQRTEQGDSAMYLCASSPRDTAGTGELFFGEGSRLTVL.

There are a few counts of this clone. The chain joins TRBV12-5 to TRBJ2-1, with D possibly matching TRBD1 (6 bases). V lost 4 bases and J lost 10, with 14 bases in between. The germline gives CDR1 LGHNT, CDR2 FRNRAP. There are 13 residues in the CDR3. CDR3 protein: CASGSTGHREQFF. DNA of the CDR3: TGTGCTAGTGGTTCGACAGGTCACAGGGAGCAGTTCTTC.

Comments on this clone: In the same sample, other DNA sequences code for this CDR3. This chain connects TRBV7-8 to TRBJ1-1; unclear D gene. Germline V gene sequence: CDR1 SGHVS, CDR2 FQNEAQ. Trimming removed 2 bases from V and 1 base from J, with 8 bases in between. The CDR3 loop spans 14 amino acids. The CDR3 sequence is CASSLSGGNTEAFF. CDR3 nucleotides: TGTGCCAGCAGCTTAAGCGGAGGGAACACTGAAGCTTTCTTT.

The chain combines TRBV4-1 with TRBJ2-1; D uncertain. The germline gives CDR1 MGHRA, CDR2 YSYEKL. The CDR3 consists of 12 residues. The V end lost 0 bases, the J end lost 9 bases, and 6 bases lay between the germline ends. The CDR3 nucleotides read TGCGCCAGCAGCCAAGAAGGAGCTGAGCAGTTCTTC. Translation: CASSQEGAEQFF.

V and J are TRBV5-1 and TRBJ2-1, with D possibly TRBD2 on 6 matching bases. The CDR3 consists of 15 residues. Between the trimmed V and J ends, which lost 4 bases and 3 bases, there was a span of 14 bases. Germline loops: CDR1 SGHRS, CDR2 YFSETQ. The CDR3 spells CASSREAGIYNEQFF. For the CDR3, the DNA is TGCGCCAGCAGCAGAGAAGCGGGTATCTACAATGAGCAGTTCTTC.